One and the same sample provided the 9 T cell receptor beta chains below, sequenced in a study of blood T cell repertoires in COVID-19. Repertoires were generated with immunoSEQ multiplex PCR, while TCRdb's copy carries only in-frame clones and drops some. Counted here are under 300,000 clones, approximately 92% occurring once; the ten biggest clones make up about 4.5%. Specimen: peripheral blood. The receptors stem from a middle-aged woman who had recovered from COVID-19.

The gene calls are TRBV12-3 or TRBV12-4 and TRBJ1-1; D is uncertain. The CDR3 contains 13 residues. Trimming left V 3 bases short and J 1 base short, with 6 bases between. CDR3 nucleotides: TGTGCCAGCAGTTTTCGGGGGAACACTGAAGCTTTCTTT. It yields the protein CASSFRGNTEAFF.

This clone was detected once. The rearrangement links TRBV24-1 to TRBJ2-5, with 12 bases aligning to TRBD2. This CDR3 is 16 amino acids long. The V gene's germline CDR1 is KGHDR and CDR2 SFDVKD. V shed 4 bases, J shed 4 bases, and the junction held 6 bases outside the gene matches. This CDR3 is CATSDPTSGRLETQYF. DNA of the CDR3: TGTGCCACCAGTGACCCAACTAGCGGGAGGTTAGAGACCCAGTACTTC.

This chain connects TRBV11-2 to TRBJ1-4; 7 bases line up with TRBD1. The CDR3 has 17 amino acids. Trimming at V came to 4 bases and at J to 0 bases, leaving 8 bases not matched to a gene. The V gene's germline CDR1 is SGHAT and CDR2 FQNNGV. CDR3 in DNA: TGTGCCAGCAGCTATATACAGGGGCCTGCAACTAATGAAAAACTGTTTTTT. Protein sequence: CASSYIQGPATNEKLFF.

This clone occurred once. The V gene is TRBV10-3, the J gene TRBJ1-2; D unresolved. This CDR3 has 14 amino acids. Between the trimmed V and J ends, which lost 7 bases and 3 bases, there was a span of 15 bases. Germline-derived CDR1 and CDR2 are ENHRY and SYGVKD. This chain's CDR3 is CAIKSQAEDYGYTF. The CDR3 nucleotides read TGTGCCATCAAGTCGCAGGCGGAGGACTATGGCTACACCTTC.

V is TRBV11-3 and J is TRBJ2-1, with 9 bases lining up with TRBD2. The CDR3 covers 16 residues. The trim removed 5 bases at V and 3 bases at J, leaving 8 bases unmatched. Per the germline V gene, CDR1 is SGHNT and CDR2 is YENEEA. CDR3 DNA: TGTGCCAGCAGCGCCGCCCCACTAGCGGGCTACAATGAGCAGTTCTTC. Its protein product is CASSAAPLAGYNEQFF.

The rearrangement links TRBV6-2 or TRBV6-3 to TRBJ2-3; 9 nucleotides match TRBD2. Germline loops: CDR1 MNHEY, CDR2 SVGEGT. V lost 6 bases to trimming and J lost 2 bases; unmatched junction nucleotides: 9. The CDR3 contains 16 residues. CDR3 nucleotide sequence: TGTGCCAGCAGCCACCCTAGCGGGGACCCCACAGATACGCAGTATTTT. Translated: CASSHPSGDPTDTQYF.

The chain uses TRBV27 and TRBJ2-1; weak D call: TRBD1 (5 bases). Germline V gives CDR1 MNHEY, CDR2 SMNVEV (reference sequence). V was shortened by 6 bases and J by 0 bases, with 21 bases between the two germline ends. The CDR3 runs to 18 residues. CDR3 protein: CASRARVGRLGSYNEQFF. The CDR3 coding sequence is TGTGCCAGCAGAGCCCGGGTGGGGCGACTGGGCTCCTACAATGAGCAGTTCTTC.

This clone came up once. The CDR3 loop reads CASSIFGTAAEQYF. Written as DNA, the CDR3 is TGTGCCAGTAGTATATTCGGGACAGCTGCCGAGCAGTACTTC. The rearrangement uses TRBV19 and TRBJ2-7; 7 nucleotides line up with TRBD1. V trimming: 2 bases; J trimming: 6 bases; junction bases outside the gene matches: 7. CDR1 is LNHDA and CDR2 is SQIVND in the germline V gene (reference sequence). This CDR3 comprises 14 residues.

In this sample, this clone turned up a few times. This sequence joins TRBV7-3 and TRBJ1-2; 9 nucleotides match TRBD1. The CDR3 has 14 residues. CDR1 is SGHTA, CDR2 FQGTGA, per germline. J was trimmed by 4 bases and V by 5 bases; bases with no gene match: 5. The CDR3 here is CASSPQGQGYGYTF. The CDR3 DNA reads TGTGCCAGCAGCCCACAGGGACAGGGCTATGGCTACACCTTC.